The 16 T cell receptor beta chains reported below all come from one sample, sequenced in a study of blood T cells in healthy people across ages. For the second PCR, which ran for 7 to 11 cycles, a sample-barcoded 5' primer and a J-beta primer mix were used. TCRdb reanalysed the 5' RACE reads using MiXCR and keeps one entry per CDR3 protein. The sample lists roughly 1.5 million distinct CDR3 sequences, roughly 43% occurring once. Sequenced: blood. The receptors come from a woman aged 18-29 years in good health.

The chain combines TRBV12-3 or TRBV12-4 with TRBJ2-1; 7 nucleotides agree with TRBD1. The J call may not be correct, given that the DNA end is closer to TRBJ2-7. This CDR3 comprises 15 residues. The CDR3 reads CARSTGTAFYNEQYF. The CDR3 DNA reads as TGTGCCAGAAGTACCGGGACAGCGTTCTACAATGAGCAGTACTTC.

V usage is TRBV12-3 or TRBV12-4 and J usage is TRBJ1-1; no firm D call. Trimming took off 3 bases at V and 5 bases at J, with 16 bases between the two ends. CDR3 length: 15 residues. The CDR3 DNA reads as TGTGCCAGCAGTTTTCTGACCACAGAGGGAACTGAAGCTTTCTTT. It specifies CASSFLTTEGTEAFF.

J is TRBJ1-4 and V is TRBV29-1; no firm D call. Germline V gene lookup returns CDR1 SQVTM and CDR2 ANQGSEA. The CDR3 runs 15 residues. The V and J ends lost 5 bases and 0 bases respectively, with 13 bases between them. The CDR3 spells CSVQQDVTTNEKLFF. CDR3 in DNA: TGCAGCGTTCAGCAGGACGTTACAACTAATGAAAAACTGTTTTTT.

This chain uses TRBV28 with TRBJ2-3; TRBD1 or TRBD2 may be the D gene (5 bases each). This CDR3 contains 16 residues. V was cut by 4 bases and J by 1 base, with 15 bases left in between. Germline CDR1 and CDR2: MDHEN and SYDVKM. The CDR3 DNA follows: TGTGCCAGCAGTTCCACCCGGGGCTATGGCACAGATACGCAGTATTTT. This sequence encodes CASSSTRGYGTDTQYF.

This clonotype was picked up a small number of times. The rearrangement links TRBV4-1 to TRBJ1-4; D is unresolved. CDR3 length: 14 residues. Trimming took 3 bases from V and 0 from J, leaving 5 bases between them. Germline V CDR1 and CDR2: MGHRA, YSYEKL. The CDR3 DNA sequence: TGCGCCAGCAGCCATGCAGCAACTAATGAAAAACTGTTTTTT. Its protein product is CASSHAATNEKLFF.

The V gene is TRBV7-2, the J gene TRBJ2-5; 7 nucleotides align to TRBD2. J lost 11 bases, V lost 2 bases, and 11 bases had no gene match. The CDR3 has 14 residues. Germline loops: CDR1 SGHTA, CDR2 FQGNSA. The CDR3 region is CASSLWASGGEQYF. In DNA, the CDR3 is TGTGCCAGCAGCTTATGGGCCTCTGGGGGGGAGCAGTACTTC.

The chain links TRBV29-1 to TRBJ2-5; perhaps TRBD1 as D (5 bases). The CDR3 sequence is 13 residues long. Germline lookup yields CDR1 SQVTM and CDR2 ANQGSEA. The ends were cut back, 7 bases at V and 2 bases at J, with 14 bases in the middle. The CDR3 nucleotides read TGCAGCGGCCAACAGGATTGGCAAGAGACCCAGTACTTC. It translates to CSGQQDWQETQYF. Based on the CDR3 plus reference TRBV29-1 and TRBJ2-5, the full variable domain is SAVISQKPSRDICQRGTSLTIQCQVDSQVTMMFWYRQQPGQSLTLIATANQGSEATYESGFVIDKFPISRPNLTFSTLTVSNMSPEDSSIYLCSGQQDWQETQYFGPGTRLLVL.

This clonotype turned up a few times. The chain joins TRBV28 to TRBJ2-2; possibly TRBD1 or TRBD2 for D (5 bases each). This CDR3 contains 15 residues. With 6 bases removed from V and 5 bases from J, the gap between germline ends came to 16 bases. Germline-derived CDR1 and CDR2 are MDHEN and SYDVKM. CDR3: CASRDRAEGTGELFF. CDR3 nucleotides: TGTGCCAGCAGAGACCGGGCCGAGGGGACCGGGGAGCTGTTTTTT.

This chain joins TRBV7-9 and TRBJ1-1; D is ambiguous. V lost 6 bases, J lost 0 bases, and 5 bases lay in between. CDR3 length: 12 amino acids. CDR1 SEHNR and CDR2 FQNEAQ come from the germline V gene (reference sequence). The CDR3 bases are TGTGCCAGCAGGTATATGAACACTGAAGCTTTCTTT. Translating gives CASRYMNTEAFF.

The chain combines TRBV7-9 with TRBJ1-4, with 7 positions matching TRBD1. The germline CDR1 and CDR2 sequences are SEHNR and FQNEAQ (reference sequence). Trimming cost V 5 bases and J 11 bases; bases outside gene matches: 14. The CDR3 extends over 15 amino acids. The CDR3 DNA reads TGTGCCAGCAGCACATATGACAGGGCGGGCAGGAAACTGTTTTTT. It yields the protein CASSTYDRAGRKLFF.

This clonotype was recorded a few times. The CDR3: CASSQERGRNYGYTF. The CDR3 DNA follows: TGCGCCAGCAGCCAAGAAAGGGGACGGAACTATGGCTACACCTTC. The chain employs TRBV4-3 and TRBJ1-2; tentative D call: TRBD1 (5 bases). V was cut by 0 bases and J by 2 bases, with 10 bases left in between. This CDR3 is built from 15 residues. Germline CDR1 reads LGHNA; CDR2 reads YSLEER.

This clonotype was observed a handful of times. The V gene is TRBV5-4, the J gene TRBJ2-1; D might be TRBD2 (5 bases). The V gene lost 4 bases and the J gene lost 3 bases, with 14 bases spanning the gap. The CDR3 length is 15 residues. The germline V gene encodes CDR1 SGHNT and CDR2 YYREEE (reference sequence). In DNA, the CDR3 is TGTGCCAGCAGCGCCAGCGGCCGAGACTACAATGAGCAGTTCTTC. Residues: CASSASGRDYNEQFF.

The V and J genes are TRBV7-2 and TRBJ1-2, with TRBD1 identical over 8 bases. The CDR3 is 14 residues long. The germline V gene has CDR1 SGHTA and CDR2 FQGNSA. The ends lost 2 bases at V and 4 bases at J; junction bases unmatched: 3. DNA for the CDR3: TGTGCCAGCAGCTTACGGGACAGGCTCTATGGCTACACCTTC. It codes for CASSLRDRLYGYTF.

The J gene is TRBJ1-1, the V gene TRBV12-3 or TRBV12-4; D is possibly TRBD1 (6 bases). The CDR3 sequence is 14 residues long. V lost 7 bases and J lost 4, with 16 bases in between. The CDR3 bases are TGTGCCAGCACCTCGACAGGTTACATCACTGAAGCTTTCTTT. Encoded protein: CASTSTGYITEAFF.

The chain has TRBV7-2 and TRBJ2-1, with a weak D call TRBD2 (6 bases). V was shortened by 9 bases and J by 0 bases, with 15 bases between the two germline ends. The CDR3 runs 15 residues. Germline CDR1 and CDR2: SGHTA and FQGNSA. Here the CDR3 DNA reads TGTGCCAGTAGGCCCCCCGGGAGCTCCTACAATGAGCAGTTCTTC. It codes for CASRPPGSSYNEQFF.

The DNA of the CDR3 is TGCGCCAGCAGCCCTAACCTACTAGCGGGAGTTGTCCCCTACAATGAGCAGTTCTTC. Amino acid sequence: CASSPNLLAGVVPYNEQFF. This rearrangement joins TRBV4-1 to TRBJ2-1; 11 bases align to TRBD2. In germline, CDR1 is MGHRA, CDR2 YSYEKL. V lost 4 bases and J lost 2; bases outside the gene matches: 13. This CDR3 is 19 amino acids long.